This T cell receptor (beta chain) emerged from a study of blood T cell repertoires in COVID-19. Study details: Acute and convalescent COVID-19 specimens originated in the United States, Italy and Spain. T cells, B-cell-depleted T cells, or PBMCs supplied cDNA or gDNA.

V lost 5 bases and J lost 4; bases outside the gene matches: 6. The CDR3 spans 15 residues. CDR1 is KGHSH and CDR2 is LQKENI in the germline V gene. Original processing notes: Scientists estimated how many nucleated cells there were by amplifying reference gene primers. Only in-frame clones appear in the TCRdb table, and some are missing; sequencing was by immunoSEQ multiplex PCR. V and J calls and clone size are given by that table; D and trimming were obtained from the DNA. The sample lists about 160,000 clones, roughly 74% occurring once. The sequenced sample was peripheral blood. This chain links TRBV18 with TRBJ1-1; 11 bases match TRBD1. This TCR was sampled from an elderly woman with acute or convalescent COVID-19. The CDR3 DNA sequence: TGTGCCAGCTCATCGGCCGGGACAGGGGGCACTGAAGCTTTCTTT. Amino acids: CASSSAGTGGTEAFF.